This T cell receptor (beta chain) was captured by sequencing in a study of OX40 agonist ivuxolimab in advanced cancers. The overall study: Patients were treated with intravenous ivuxolimab, dosed at 0.01 to 10 mg/kg and infused every 2 weeks. With a range of roughly 20 to 85, age averaged approximately 60 years, and around 83% were male.

In germline, CDR1 is SGHTA, CDR2 FQGNSA. V was cut by 7 bases and J by 5 bases, with 24 bases left in between. The CDR3 is made up of 16 amino acids. The repertoire was sequenced with immunoSEQ multiplex PCR; TCRdb's copy has only in-frame clones and lacks some. The profile shows around 49,000 clones, about 75% of them singletons. Prior autoimmune disease or systemic immunosuppression barred patients. Study-level results: CD4+ and CD8+ blood T cells expanded clonally by week 6 at 0.1 to 3.0 mg/kg.

Notes on this clone: Its antigen is not identified.

Specimen: CD4+ or CD8+ T cells sorted from blood, collected in a trial of the OX40 agonist ivuxolimab. The TCR originated in an adult with an advanced solid tumor such as melanoma, head and neck, liver or kidney cancer. The V and J genes are TRBV7-2 and TRBJ2-7; a weak D match, TRBD2 (6 bases). The CDR3 is CASTTTMGLPANEQYF. The CDR3 nucleotides read TGTGCCAGCACGACTACAATGGGACTCCCCGCGAACGAGCAGTACTTC.